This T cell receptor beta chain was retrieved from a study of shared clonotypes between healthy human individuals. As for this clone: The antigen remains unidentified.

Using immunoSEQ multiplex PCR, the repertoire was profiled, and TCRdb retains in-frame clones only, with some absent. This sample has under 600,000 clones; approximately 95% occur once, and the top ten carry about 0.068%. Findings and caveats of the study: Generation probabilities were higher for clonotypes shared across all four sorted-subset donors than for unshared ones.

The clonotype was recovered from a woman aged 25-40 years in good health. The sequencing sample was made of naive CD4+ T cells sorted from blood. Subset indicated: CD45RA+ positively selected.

The DNA of the CDR3 is TGTGCCAGCAGTCCATACTCTCCAGGAAACCATGGCTACACCTTC. It yields the protein CASSPYSPGNHGYTF. V gene TRBV7-2 combines with J gene TRBJ1-2; the D is unclear. V was cut by 6 bases and J by 6 bases, with 20 bases left in between. The CDR3 covers 15 residues. Germline V gene data show CDR1 as SGHTA and CDR2 as FQGNSA. The whole variable domain, filled in from reference TRBV7-2 and TRBJ1-2, reads GAGVSQSPSNKVTEKGKDVELRCDPISGHTALYWYRQSLGQGLEFLIYFQGNSAPDKSGLPSDRFSAERTGGSVSTLTIQRTQQEDSAVYLCASSPYSPGNHGYTFGSGTRLTVV.